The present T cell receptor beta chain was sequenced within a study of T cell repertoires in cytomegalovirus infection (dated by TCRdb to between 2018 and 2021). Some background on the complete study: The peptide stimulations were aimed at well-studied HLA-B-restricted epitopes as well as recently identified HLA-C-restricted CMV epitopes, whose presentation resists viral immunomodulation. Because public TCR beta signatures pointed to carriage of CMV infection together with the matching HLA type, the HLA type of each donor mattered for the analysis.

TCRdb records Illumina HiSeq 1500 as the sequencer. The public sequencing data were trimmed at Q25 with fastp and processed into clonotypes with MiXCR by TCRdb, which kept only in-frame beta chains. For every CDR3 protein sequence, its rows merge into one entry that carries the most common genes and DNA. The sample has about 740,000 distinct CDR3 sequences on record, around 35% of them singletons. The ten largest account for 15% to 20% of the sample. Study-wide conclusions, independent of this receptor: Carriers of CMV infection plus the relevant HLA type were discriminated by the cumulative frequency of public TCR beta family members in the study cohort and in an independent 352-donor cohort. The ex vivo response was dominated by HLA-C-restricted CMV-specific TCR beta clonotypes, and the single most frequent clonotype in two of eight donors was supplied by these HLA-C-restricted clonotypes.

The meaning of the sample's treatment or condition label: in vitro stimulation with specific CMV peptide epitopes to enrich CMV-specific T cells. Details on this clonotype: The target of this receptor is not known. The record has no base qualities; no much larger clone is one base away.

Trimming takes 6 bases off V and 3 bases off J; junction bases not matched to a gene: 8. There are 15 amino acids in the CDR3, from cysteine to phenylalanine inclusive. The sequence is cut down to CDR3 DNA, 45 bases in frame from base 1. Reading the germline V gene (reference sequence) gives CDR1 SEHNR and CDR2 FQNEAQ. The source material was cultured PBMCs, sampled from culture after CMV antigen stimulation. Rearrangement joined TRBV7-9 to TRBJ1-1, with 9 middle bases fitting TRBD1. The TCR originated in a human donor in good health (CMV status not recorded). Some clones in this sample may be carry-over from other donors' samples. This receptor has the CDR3 CASRDTGGADTEAFF. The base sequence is TGTGCCAGCAGGGACACAGGGGGCGCGGACACTGAAGCTTTCTTT.